Listed below are T cell receptor beta chains from one sample, sequenced in a study of cytomegalovirus exposure and HLA in healthy donors. Profiling relied on immunoSEQ multiplex PCR, and the TCRdb table lists in-frame clones only, not all of them. The sample comprises under 200,000 clones, about four fifths of which are singletons, and approximately 1.6% rests with the top ten. Sequenced input: PBMCs. These receptors were taken from a male donor in good health and CMV-seronegative. Each CDR3 is given with its conserved first and last residue. The order of the fields is V gene, J gene, clone size, D gene, CDR3 DNA, CDR3 protein. The D gene is left open where the match is weak. Clone sizes are given selectively: once, few, many, or a class where the clone is expanded.

V: TRBV10-3; J: TRBJ2-1; size: .; D: TRBD2; DNA: TGTGCCATCAAAGGACTAGCGGTGGATGAGCAGTTCTTC; CDR3: CAIKGLAVDEQFF
V: TRBV7-3; J: TRBJ2-3; size: .; D: TRBD1; DNA: TGTGCCAGCAGCTTAAGAAAGGGGGCCACAGATACGCAGTATTTT; CDR3: CASSLRKGATDTQYF
V: TRBV7-2; J: TRBJ2-7; size: .; D: .; DNA: TGTGCCAGCAGCTTAGGTGCGACGACAACCTACGAGCAGTACTTC; CDR3: CASSLGATTTYEQYF
V: TRBV10-3; J: TRBJ2-7; size: .; D: TRBD2; DNA: TGTGCCATCATGGACAGACTAGCGGGATCCTACGAGCAGTACTTC; CDR3: CAIMDRLAGSYEQYF
V: TRBV5-1; J: TRBJ1-4; size: .; D: TRBD1; DNA: TGCGCCAGCAGCGCCGACGCCGGGACAGCAACTAATGAAAAACTGTTTTTT; CDR3: CASSADAGTATNEKLFF
V: TRBV11-3; J: TRBJ2-5; size: .; D: .; DNA: TGTGCCAGCAGCTTAGGAGGCCCTCAAGAGACCCAGTACTTC; CDR3: CASSLGGPQETQYF
V: TRBV18; J: TRBJ1-1; size: .; D: .; DNA: TGTGCCAGCTCACAGAAAGACAGGAACACTGAAGCTTTCTTT; CDR3: CASSQKDRNTEAFF
V: TRBV20-1; J: TRBJ1-2; size: .; D: .; DNA: TGCAGTGCTAGAGCGGGCTATGGCTACACCTTC; CDR3: CSARAGYGYTF
V: TRBV4-1; J: TRBJ1-2; size: few; D: .; DNA: TGCGCCAGCAACGCCGGGGGATATGGCTACACCTTC; CDR3: CASNAGGYGYTF
V: TRBV7-9; J: TRBJ2-7; size: .; D: TRBD1; DNA: TGTGCCAGCAGCAGACGGGACAGTCCCTCCTACGAGCAGTACTTC; CDR3: CASSRRDSPSYEQYF
V: TRBV4-1; J: TRBJ2-2; size: few; D: TRBD2; DNA: TGCGCCAGCAGCCAAGCGGGAGGGCCCACCGGGGAGCTGTTTTTT; CDR3: CASSQAGGPTGELFF